Here is one TCR beta chain with its context. Its antigen is currently unknown. Diagnostic decisions used clinical symptoms, serum thyroxine and TRAb, thyroid ultrasound and orbital computed tomography. This record belongs to a study of T cells in Graves' hyperthyroidism and ophthalmopathy. Overall study findings and caveats: The authors' 13 V-J model separated ophthalmopathy from stable hyperthyroidism. Blood also showed most of the thyroid clonotypes that were expanded above 0.001.

TCR beta CDR3 sequences were amplified from RNA transcripts. The HTBI set primed first-round TCR CDR3 RT-PCR. TCRdb analysed the multiplex PCR reads with MiXCR anew, one entry per CDR3 protein. Of roughly 700,000 distinct CDR3 sequences detected, roughly 17% appear once; the ten largest clones hold roughly a sixth. Between the trimmed V and J ends, which lost 3 bases and 4 bases, there was a span of 18 bases. Germline V lookup: CDR1 GTSNPN, CDR2 SVGIG (reference sequence). The CDR3 is 16 amino acids. The origin of this receptor is a man aged 45-65 years with Graves' hyperthyroidism. The chain carries TRBV30 and TRBJ2-2; D may be TRBD1 or TRBD2 (7 bases each). The sample taken for sequencing was blood. The CDR3 nucleotides read TGTGCCTGGAGGGTACAGGGGAGGGGTATCACCGGGGAGCTGTTTTTT. Translation gives CAWRVQGRGITGELFF.